These 22 T cell receptor beta chains were all obtained from the same sample, sequenced in a study of human T cells and chemical hapten exposure. Time point of the sample: pre-sensitization, week 0. Treatment described: therapeutic diphenylcyclopropenone sensitization with weekly scalp DPC. TCRdb analysed the RACE reads with MiXCR anew, one entry per CDR3 protein. Found here are a few hundred thousand distinct CDR3 sequences, around 7% of them singletons; the top ten hold approximately 1.2%. The input for sequencing was whole blood, taken in connection with sensitization to the hapten diphenylcyclopropenone (DPC). The origin of the receptors is a man between 18 and 35 years old with alopecia areata. Some clones in this sample may be carry-over from other donors' samples.

This clonotype was seen at least ten times. The rearrangement uses TRBV7-2 and TRBJ2-1; D possibly corresponds to TRBD2 (6 bases). Germline loops: CDR1 SGHTA, CDR2 FQGNSA. This CDR3 spans 15 amino acids. Trimming took off 4 bases at V and 7 bases at J, with 17 bases between the two ends. The CDR3 nucleotides read TGTGCCAGCAGCTCCACCGGGAGCCCGACTAATGAGCAGTTCTTC. As protein: CASSSTGSPTNEQFF.

This clonotype came up many times. CDR3 amino acids: CASSLGYRGSPLHF. The CDR3 DNA is TGTGCCAGCAGCTTAGGCTACAGGGGTTCACCCCTCCACTTT. This chain links TRBV11-2 with TRBJ1-6; 7 bases are shared with TRBD1. The V segment lost 1 base and the J segment 9 bases; nucleotides outside the gene matches: 3. CDR3 size: 14 residues. CDR1 SGHAT and CDR2 FQNNGV come from the germline V gene.

This clonotype was detected a few times. This chain links TRBV4-2 with TRBJ1-6; a weak D match, TRBD1 (5 bases). The CDR3 length is 15 residues. Germline V gene data show CDR1 as LGHNA and CDR2 as YNFKEQ. V lost 0 bases to trimming and J lost 10 bases, with 13 bases between them. This CDR3 reads CASSQDYSGGSPLHF. The CDR3 region has the DNA TGTGCCAGCAGCCAAGACTACAGCGGGGGGTCACCCCTCCACTTT.

Details on this clonotype: A read error may account for a junction end that differs from germline. The V gene is TRBV7-2, the J gene TRBJ1-6; no definite D call. The CDR3 runs to 15 residues. Germline V gives CDR1 SGHTA, CDR2 FQGNSA. In nucleotides, the CDR3 is TGTGCCAGCAGCTTAGTCCTGGGAAATAATTCACCCCTCTACTTT. This gives the protein CASSLVLGNNSPLYF. Looking up the rest from reference TRBV7-2 and TRBJ1-6 gives the full variable domain: GAGVSQSPSNKVTEKGKDVELRCDPISGHTALYWYRQSLGQGLEFLIYFQGNSAPDKSGLPSDRFSAERTGGSVSTLTIQRTQQEDSAVYLCASSLVLGNNSPLYFGNGTRLTVT.

The rearrangement links TRBV7-2 to TRBJ1-5; D unresolved. Germline assignment: CDR1 SGHTA and CDR2 FQGNSA. The CDR3 is 13 residues long. V lost 6 bases and J lost 6, with 12 bases in between. The CDR3 DNA is TGTGCCAGCAGTTTGCTGTCCCCTCAGCCCCAGCATTTT. This codes for CASSLLSPQPQHF. Based on the CDR3 plus reference TRBV7-2 and TRBJ1-5, the full variable domain is GAGVSQSPSNKVTEKGKDVELRCDPISGHTALYWYRQSLGQGLEFLIYFQGNSAPDKSGLPSDRFSAERTGGSVSTLTIQRTQQEDSAVYLCASSLLSPQPQHFGDGTRLSIL.

This clonotype was picked up a small number of times. This chain links TRBV2 with TRBJ1-3, with TRBD1 as a possible D gene (6 bases). The V gene lost 2 bases and the J gene lost 4 bases, with 12 bases spanning the gap. In germline, CDR1 is SNHLY, CDR2 FYNNEI. The length of the CDR3 is 15 residues. The CDR3 reads CASSERQGKGNTIYF. DNA for the CDR3: TGTGCCAGCAGTGAACGGCAGGGGAAGGGAAACACCATATATTTT.

In this sample, this clonotype turned up many times. This sequence joins TRBV27 and TRBJ1-2; D is unclear. Trimming left V 7 bases short and J 2 bases short, with 14 bases between. From germline, CDR1 is MNHEY and CDR2 SMNVEV (reference sequence). The CDR3 runs 14 residues. Written as DNA, the CDR3 is TGTGCCAGCAAAGAAGGCGGCTTGAACTATGGCTACACCTTC. Encoded protein: CASKEGGLNYGYTF.

The chain carries TRBV14 and TRBJ2-1, with 9 bases lining up with TRBD1. Germline V gene lookup returns CDR1 SGHDN and CDR2 FVKESK. V lost 2 bases and J lost 7; bases outside the gene matches: 9. The CDR3 runs 16 residues. As DNA, the CDR3 is TGTGCCAGCAGCCAATGGGCCGGGACAGGGAATAATGAGCAGTTCTTC. As protein: CASSQWAGTGNNEQFF.

CDR3 in DNA: TGTGCCAGCAGTTACCAAGGACAGGGCTATGGCTACACCTTC. This translates into CASSYQGQGYGYTF. The chain combines TRBV6-5 with TRBJ1-2, with 8 bases matching TRBD1. The CDR3 has 14 residues. Germline loops: CDR1 MNHEY, CDR2 SVGAGI. The V segment lost 2 bases and the J segment 4 bases; nucleotides outside the gene matches: 3.

This clonotype was detected ten times or more. This chain links TRBV6-4 with TRBJ2-3; maybe TRBD2 (6 bases). The length of the CDR3 is 16 residues. The V end was cut by 0 bases, the J end by 1 base, with 11 bases between. Germline V lookup: CDR1 MRHNA, CDR2 SNTAGT. CDR3 in amino acids: CASSDSSPSGTDTQYF. The DNA of the CDR3 is TGTGCCAGCAGTGACTCGAGCCCTAGCGGCACAGATACGCAGTATTTT.

V and J are TRBV28 and TRBJ1-2; unclear D gene. CDR3 length: 15 residues. The germline V gene encodes CDR1 MDHEN and CDR2 SYDVKM. Deletions cut 2 bases from V and 4 bases from J, with 14 bases between. CDR3 protein: CASSLNVVWSYGYTF. CDR3 bases: TGTGCCAGCAGTTTAAATGTGGTTTGGAGCTATGGCTACACCTTC.

This clonotype was seen many times. The V and J genes are TRBV29-1 and TRBJ2-7; D call uncertain. The CDR3 contains 12 residues. The germline V gene encodes CDR1 SQVTM and CDR2 ANQGSEA. Trimming left V 4 bases short and J 2 bases short, with 9 bases between. CDR3 residues: CSVGVTPYEQYF. CDR3 DNA: TGCAGCGTTGGTGTAACGCCCTACGAGCAGTACTTC.

This clonotype was seen a handful of times. The CDR3 protein is CASSPQGGLRELFF. The CDR3 DNA reads as TGTGCCAGCAGCCCGCAGGGGGGGCTCCGGGAGCTGTTTTTT. V is TRBV3-1 and J is TRBJ2-2; perhaps D is TRBD1 or TRBD2 (7 bases each). This CDR3 has 14 amino acids. V lost 4 bases and J lost 9, with 15 bases in between. Germline CDR1 is LGHDT and CDR2 is YNNKEL (reference sequence).

This clonotype was counted ten times or more. The V and J genes are TRBV27 and TRBJ1-2; 7 bases are shared with TRBD1. Trimming at V came to 6 bases and at J to 6 bases, leaving 13 bases not matched to a gene. This CDR3 contains 15 residues. Per germline, CDR1 MNHEY and CDR2 SMNVEV (reference sequence). The CDR3 coding sequence is TGTGCCAGCAGCGTCCCTCTAGACAGGGTCAATGGCTACACCTTC. Translation: CASSVPLDRVNGYTF.

The chain joins TRBV7-2 to TRBJ1-1, with TRBD1 as a possible D gene (5 bases). V shed 2 bases and J shed 7 bases, with 11 bases lying between them. CDR3 length equals 13 residues. Germline V gene lookup returns CDR1 SGHTA and CDR2 FQGNSA. The CDR3, as DNA: TGTGCCAGCAGCTTACGGGGCACACTTGAAGCTTTCTTT. This gives the protein CASSLRGTLEAFF.

This clonotype appeared many times. V gene TRBV13 combines with J gene TRBJ2-7; possibly TRBD1 for D (6 bases). The germline V gene has CDR1 PRHDT and CDR2 FYEKMQ (reference sequence). Between the trimmed V and J ends, which lost 5 bases and 1 base, there was a span of 12 bases. CDR3 length: 14 amino acids. CDR3 in amino acids: CASSPRGRSYEQYV. CDR3 nucleotide sequence: TGTGCCAGCAGCCCCAGGGGTCGATCCTACGAGCAGTACGTC.

The chain links TRBV7-3 to TRBJ2-3; TRBD1 matches 8 bases. The CDR3 sequence is 14 residues long. Germline CDR1 reads SGHTA; CDR2 reads FQGTGA. V lost 5 bases, J lost 4 bases, and 5 bases stayed unmatched. CDR3 DNA sequence: TGTGCCAGCAGCCAGGACAGGGCCGCAGATACGCAGTATTTT. This gives the protein CASSQDRAADTQYF.

In its sample, this clonotype was seen many times. The CDR3 protein is CATSRDSETINTGELFF. The CDR3 bases are TGTGCCACCAGCAGAGATTCGGAGACAATTAACACCGGGGAGCTGTTTTTT. The rearrangement joins TRBV15 to TRBJ2-2; D gene ambiguous. The germline V gene encodes CDR1 LNHNV and CDR2 YYDKDF (reference sequence). The CDR3 consists of 17 residues. V lost 0 bases and J 2 bases, leaving 13 bases between the germline ends.

The rearrangement links TRBV5-1 to TRBJ1-4; D remains ambiguous. This CDR3 is built from 16 residues. V gave up 1 base and J gave up 8 bases, with 18 bases separating them. Germline V gene data show CDR1 as SGHRS and CDR2 as YFSETQ. CDR3 in amino acids: CASSLQPEGNGEKLFF. Here the CDR3 DNA reads TGCGCCAGCAGCTTGCAACCAGAAGGGAATGGAGAAAAACTGTTTTTT.

This clonotype was found many times. The chain combines TRBV10-3 with TRBJ1-6; D possibly corresponds to TRBD1 (5 bases). Trimming shortened V by 6 bases and J by 8 bases, and 11 bases separated the two germline ends. Germline CDR1 reads ENHRY; CDR2 reads SYGVKD. The CDR3 sequence is 13 residues long. CDR3 in DNA: TGTGCCATCAGGGGACCAGTGGATTCACCCCTCCACTTT. Its protein product is CAIRGPVDSPLHF.

Concerning this clonotype itself: An end of the junction does not agree with germline; a read error may underlie this. This sequence joins TRBV2 and TRBJ2-6; D may be TRBD1 (6 bases). In germline, CDR1 is SNHLY, CDR2 FYNNEI. This CDR3 comprises 15 residues. As DNA, the CDR3 is TGTGTCAGCAGTACACAGGGACCTGGGGCCAACGTCCTGACTTTC. This gives the protein CVSSTQGPGANVLTF.

Only a few counts were recorded for this clonotype. The chain recombines TRBV6-2 or TRBV6-3 with TRBJ2-3; 11 bases align to TRBD2. CDR3 length equals 15 residues. Germline-derived CDR1 and CDR2 are MNHEY and SVGEGT. Losses at the gene ends were 6 bases for V and 4 bases for J; bases not matched to a gene: 6. The CDR3 coding sequence is TGTGCCAGCAGCCCGGGGACTAGCGGCCCAGATACGCAGTATTTT. This translates into CASSPGTSGPDTQYF.